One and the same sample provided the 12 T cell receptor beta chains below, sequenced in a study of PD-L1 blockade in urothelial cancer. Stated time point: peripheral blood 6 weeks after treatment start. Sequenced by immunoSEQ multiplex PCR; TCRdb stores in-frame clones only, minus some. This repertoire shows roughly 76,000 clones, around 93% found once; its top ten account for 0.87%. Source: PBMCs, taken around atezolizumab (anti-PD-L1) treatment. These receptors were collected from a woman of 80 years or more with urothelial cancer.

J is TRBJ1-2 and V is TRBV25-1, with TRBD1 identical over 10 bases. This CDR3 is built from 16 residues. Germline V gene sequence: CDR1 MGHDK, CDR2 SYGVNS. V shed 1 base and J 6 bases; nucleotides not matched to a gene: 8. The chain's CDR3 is CASSESGQGDRNGYTF. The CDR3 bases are TGTGCCAGCAGTGAATCTGGACAGGGGGATCGTAATGGCTACACCTTC.

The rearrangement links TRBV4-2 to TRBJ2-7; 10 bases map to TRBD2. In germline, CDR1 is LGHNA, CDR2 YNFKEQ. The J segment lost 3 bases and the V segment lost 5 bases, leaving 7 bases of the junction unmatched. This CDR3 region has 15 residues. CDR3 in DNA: TGTGCCAGCAGCAAAGGACTAGCGGAAGGCTACGAGCAGTACTTC. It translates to CASSKGLAEGYEQYF.

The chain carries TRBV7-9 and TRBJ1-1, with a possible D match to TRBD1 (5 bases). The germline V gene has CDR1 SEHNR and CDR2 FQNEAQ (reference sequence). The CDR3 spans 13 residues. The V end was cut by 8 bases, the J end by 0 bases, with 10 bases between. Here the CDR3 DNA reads TGTGCCAGCTCGAGACAGATGAACACTGAAGCTTTCTTT. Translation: CASSRQMNTEAFF.

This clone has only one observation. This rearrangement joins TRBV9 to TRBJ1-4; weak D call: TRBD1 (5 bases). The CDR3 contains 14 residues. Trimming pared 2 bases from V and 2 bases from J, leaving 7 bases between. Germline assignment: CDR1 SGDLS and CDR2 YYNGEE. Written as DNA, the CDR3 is TGTGCCAGCAGCGTCCAGGGTACTAATGAAAAACTGTTTTTT. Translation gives CASSVQGTNEKLFF.

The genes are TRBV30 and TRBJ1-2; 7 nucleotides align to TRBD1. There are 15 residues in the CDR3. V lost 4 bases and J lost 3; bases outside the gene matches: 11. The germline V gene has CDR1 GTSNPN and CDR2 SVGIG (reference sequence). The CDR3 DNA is TGTGCCTGGACCTTACAGACAGGGCACTACTATGGCTACACCTTC. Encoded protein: CAWTLQTGHYYGYTF.

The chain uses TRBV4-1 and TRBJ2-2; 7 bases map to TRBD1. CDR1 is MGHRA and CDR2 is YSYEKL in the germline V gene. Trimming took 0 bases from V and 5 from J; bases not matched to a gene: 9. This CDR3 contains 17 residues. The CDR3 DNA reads TGCGCCAGCAGCCAAGACAAGGGACAGACCGTTACCGGGGAGCTGTTTTTT. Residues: CASSQDKGQTVTGELFF.

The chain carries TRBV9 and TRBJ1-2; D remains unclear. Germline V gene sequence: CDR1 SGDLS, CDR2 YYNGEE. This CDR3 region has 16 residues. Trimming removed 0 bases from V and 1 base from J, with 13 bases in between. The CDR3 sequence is CASSVGSPEHNYGYTF. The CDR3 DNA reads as TGTGCCAGCAGCGTAGGTAGTCCTGAGCATAACTATGGCTACACCTTC.

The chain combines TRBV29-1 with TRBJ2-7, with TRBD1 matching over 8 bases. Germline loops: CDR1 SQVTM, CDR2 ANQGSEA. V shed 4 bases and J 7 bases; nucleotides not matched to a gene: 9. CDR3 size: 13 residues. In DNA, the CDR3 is TGCAGCGTTGCTGGCAGGGGGCGCCGGGAGCAGTACTTC. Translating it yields CSVAGRGRREQYF.

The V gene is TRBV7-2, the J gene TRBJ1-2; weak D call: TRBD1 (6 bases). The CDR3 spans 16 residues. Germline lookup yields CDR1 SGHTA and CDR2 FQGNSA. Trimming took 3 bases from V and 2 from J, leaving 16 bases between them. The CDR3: CASSFGGRLGNYGYTF. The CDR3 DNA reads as TGTGCCAGCAGCTTCGGGGGGCGTCTCGGGAACTATGGCTACACCTTC.

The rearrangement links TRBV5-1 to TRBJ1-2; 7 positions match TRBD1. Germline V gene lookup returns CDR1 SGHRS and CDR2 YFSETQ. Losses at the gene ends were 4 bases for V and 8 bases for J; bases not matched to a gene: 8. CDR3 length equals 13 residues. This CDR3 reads CASSTRDRDGYTF. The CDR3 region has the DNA TGCGCCAGCAGCACCCGCGACAGGGACGGCTACACCTTC. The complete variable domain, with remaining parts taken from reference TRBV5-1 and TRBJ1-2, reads KAGVTQTPRYLIKTRGQQVTLSCSPISGHRSVSWYQQTPGQGLQFLFEYFSETQRNKGNFPGRFSGRQFSNSRSEMNVSTLELGDSALYLCASSTRDRDGYTFGSGTRLTVV.

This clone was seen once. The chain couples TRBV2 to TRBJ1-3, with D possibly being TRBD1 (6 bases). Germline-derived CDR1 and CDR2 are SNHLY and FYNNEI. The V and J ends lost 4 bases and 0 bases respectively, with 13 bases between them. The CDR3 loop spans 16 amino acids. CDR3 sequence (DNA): TGTGCCAGCAGTGTAGGTAGGGGGAACTCTGGAAACACCATATATTTT. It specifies CASSVGRGNSGNTIYF.

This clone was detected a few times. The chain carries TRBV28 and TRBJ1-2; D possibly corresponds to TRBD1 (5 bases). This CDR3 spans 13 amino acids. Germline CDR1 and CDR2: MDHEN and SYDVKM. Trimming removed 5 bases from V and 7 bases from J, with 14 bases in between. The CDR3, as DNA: TGTGCCAGCAGTAAGCTGGAGGGGCTTGGCTACACCTTC. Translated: CASSKLEGLGYTF.